The present entry profiles one T cell receptor (beta chain) with its context. Its antigen is unknown. The sample originates from a study of CD8+ T cells in alopecia areata. RNA extraction was followed by reverse transcription into cDNA, which acted as the sequencing template. Data came from immunoSEQ multiplex PCR; TCRdb stores just in-frame clones and leaves some out. This sample carries 150,000 or so clones, around 71% of them seen once, and the ten largest clones take roughly an eighth. The CDR3 runs to 12 residues. The V gene's germline CDR1 is SEHNR and CDR2 FQNEAQ (reference sequence). The junction had 11 bases not matched to a gene; V was cut back by 11 bases and J by 12 bases. Both CD4+ and CD8+ T cells were separated by sorting PBMCs. Overall study findings and caveats: Patients shared TCRs less clearly than mice did, possibly for HLA-related reasons. More clonal than normal scalp was lesional scalp, particularly alopecia totalis/universalis.

The sample consisted of CD8+ T cells sorted from blood, taken at week 0. The clonotype was recovered from a human donor with alopecia areata. The chain is built from TRBV7-9 and TRBJ2-1; TRBD2 matches 9 bases. The DNA of the CDR3 is TGTGCCGGACAACAGAGCGGGGGGCTGCAGTTCTTC. Translating gives CAGQQSGGLQFF.